The present TCR beta chain was sequenced within a study of control samples from healthy donors and cancer patients. The CDR3 runs 13 residues. Trimming cost V 3 bases and J 2 bases, with 9 bases left between them. From germline, CDR1 is SGHRS and CDR2 YFSETQ. Only in-frame clones appear in the TCRdb table, and some are missing; sequencing was by immunoSEQ multiplex PCR. Here the sample spans 45,000 to 60,000 clones, roughly 87% being singletons. The receptor was isolated from a man aged 55 to 70 with head and neck cancer. Sequenced input: PBMCs. The chain couples TRBV5-1 to TRBJ2-7, with D perhaps TRBD1 or TRBD2 (5 bases each). CDR3 DNA: TGCGCCAGCAGCTCGGGACCCACCTACGAGCAGTACTTC. Its protein product is CASSSGPTYEQYF.